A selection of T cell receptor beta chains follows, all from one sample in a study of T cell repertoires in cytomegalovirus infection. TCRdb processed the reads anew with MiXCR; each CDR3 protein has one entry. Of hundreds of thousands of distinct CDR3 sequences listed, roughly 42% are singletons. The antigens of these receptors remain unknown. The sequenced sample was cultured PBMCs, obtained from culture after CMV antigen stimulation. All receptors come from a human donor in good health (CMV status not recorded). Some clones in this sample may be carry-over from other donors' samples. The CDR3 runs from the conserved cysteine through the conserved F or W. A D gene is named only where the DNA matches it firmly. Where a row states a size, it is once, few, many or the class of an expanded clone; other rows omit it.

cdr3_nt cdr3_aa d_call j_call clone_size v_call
TGTGCCAGCAGCCCTACTCGGGACAGTTACAATGAGCAGTTCTTC CASSPTRDSYNEQFF TRBD1 TRBJ2-1 few TRBV7-8
TGTGCCAGCAGCCTTAAAATAGCGGGACTGGTACAAGAGACCCAGTACTTC CASSLKIAGLVQETQYF TRBD2 TRBJ2-5 NA TRBV7-8
TGTGCCAGCAGCTTACGGGAGACCGAGCAGTACTTC CASSLRETEQYF NA TRBJ2-7 many TRBV7-2
TGTGCCAGCAGTCCGGGGATGGCGGGCCAAGAGACCCAGTACTTC CASSPGMAGQETQYF NA TRBJ2-5 NA TRBV12-3/TRBV12-4
TGTGCCAGCAGCCCTCATCCAAAACCCCTCCACTTT CASSPHPKPLHF NA TRBJ1-6 few TRBV7-2
TGTGCCAGCAGCCCCCCAGGGGCCCCCTCCTACAATGAGCAGTTCTTC CASSPPGAPSYNEQFF NA TRBJ2-1 few TRBV7-9
TGTGCCAGCAGCTATGGGACTTCGGGGACCCAGTACTTC CASSYGTSGTQYF NA TRBJ2-5 NA TRBV6-5
TGCGCCAGCAGGGTGGTTGGGACAGGGGGCCCTTATAGCAATCAGCCCCAGCATTTT CASRVVGTGGPYSNQPQHF TRBD1 TRBJ1-5 NA TRBV10-2
TGTGCCACCAGCAGAGAAACTAGCGATGCGCAGTATTTT CATSRETSDAQYF TRBD2 TRBJ2-3 NA TRBV15
TGCAGTGCTAGGGCTGGAGGGAGCAATCAGCCCCAGCATTTT CSARAGGSNQPQHF NA TRBJ1-5 NA TRBV20-1
TGTGCCAGCAGCTCAACAGGGGGATCTTTGGGCGAGCAGTACTTC CASSSTGGSLGEQYF TRBD1 TRBJ2-7 few TRBV7-6
TGTGCCAGCAGCCTCAGGACTAGCGGGAGAGTCGGGGAGCTGTTTTTT CASSLRTSGRVGELFF TRBD2 TRBJ2-2 NA TRBV7-9
TGTGCCAGCAGCTCAAGGGGGCTCCGCTCCTACGAGCAGTACTTC CASSSRGLRSYEQYF TRBD1 TRBJ2-7 NA TRBV7-4
TGCAGTGCTAGAAGGTCTGGGGACTATGGCTACACCTTC CSARRSGDYGYTF NA TRBJ1-2 NA TRBV20-1